The entry that follows covers one T cell receptor beta chain sequence. Its binding antigen is unknown. Base qualities are not provided; no much larger clone lies one nucleotide away. The data belong to a study of blood T cell repertoires in COVID-19 (dated by TCRdb to the early 2020s). Background on the whole study: Samples covering the acute and convalescent phases of COVID-19 were provided by collaborators in the United States, Italy and Spain. The material from the prospective study consisted of cDNA or gDNA derived from T cells, B-cell-depleted T cells, or PBMCs. Subjects who had been exposed to COVID-19, were actively infected with it, or had recovered from it provided the deeply sampled blood TCRbeta repertoires that made up the dataset. The repertoires were made available in a free public database intended to serve as a resource for research on the immune response to SARS-CoV-2. The samples were drawn from the first 160 participants of the ongoing ImmuneRACE study and from roughly 1,300 subjects provided by 6 global collaborators. Sample metadata almost always included a de-identified subject ID, COVID-19 status, age in years and sex. Where HLA class I and class II types were available, the types were taken from metadata supplied by the sample provider, not from assay-based typing. Summary of the overall study and its limitations: The quantity of clinical and demographic metadata differed by source and by participant and was supplied without curation.

The collaborating institutions used their own protocols to collect whole blood in K2EDTA tubes. For TCRbeta analysis, collaborators shipped samples as frozen whole blood, isolated PBMCs, or DNA extracted from either of those sample types. The CDR1 and CDR2 encoded by the germline V gene are SGDLS and YYNGEE. Relative to germline, V is 3 bases shorter and J is 5 bases shorter, with 12 bases between their ends. The cysteine opens and the phenylalanine closes a CDR3 of 15 amino acids. This entry keeps only the CDR3 DNA: 45 bases, framed from base 1. TCRbeta CDR3 regions were amplified from genomic DNA by means of the immunoSEQ Assay, a bias-controlled multiplex PCR. The paper's data handling went like this. Nucleated cell counts per sample were estimated from amplification of reference gene primers within the assay. To quantify the absolute abundance of each unique TCRbeta CDR3 rearrangement, sequence reads were collapsed and filtered. For each sample, productive Simpson clonality was calculated as the square root of Simpson's diversity index over productive rearrangements. The clones in this table, taken by TCRdb from immuneACCESS, are in-frame only. Not every clone is retained; where verified, under half of the shortfall comes from an unresolved V gene, and the cause of the rest is unknown. Clone size and V and J calls were adopted from that table, with D and trimming inferred from the DNA. Recorded for this sample are under 150,000 clones; roughly 85% of them occurred a single time. Jointly, the top ten make up around an eighth of the sample.

The receptor's source is a human donor in a cohort sampled during active COVID-19. The chain uses TRBV9 and TRBJ1-6; TRBD1 is possibly the D segment (5 matching bases). The sequencing sample was made of peripheral blood. The DNA is TGTGCCAGCAGCGGGGACTCAAGGGATAATTCACCCCTCCACTTT. This gives the protein CASSGDSRDNSPLHF.